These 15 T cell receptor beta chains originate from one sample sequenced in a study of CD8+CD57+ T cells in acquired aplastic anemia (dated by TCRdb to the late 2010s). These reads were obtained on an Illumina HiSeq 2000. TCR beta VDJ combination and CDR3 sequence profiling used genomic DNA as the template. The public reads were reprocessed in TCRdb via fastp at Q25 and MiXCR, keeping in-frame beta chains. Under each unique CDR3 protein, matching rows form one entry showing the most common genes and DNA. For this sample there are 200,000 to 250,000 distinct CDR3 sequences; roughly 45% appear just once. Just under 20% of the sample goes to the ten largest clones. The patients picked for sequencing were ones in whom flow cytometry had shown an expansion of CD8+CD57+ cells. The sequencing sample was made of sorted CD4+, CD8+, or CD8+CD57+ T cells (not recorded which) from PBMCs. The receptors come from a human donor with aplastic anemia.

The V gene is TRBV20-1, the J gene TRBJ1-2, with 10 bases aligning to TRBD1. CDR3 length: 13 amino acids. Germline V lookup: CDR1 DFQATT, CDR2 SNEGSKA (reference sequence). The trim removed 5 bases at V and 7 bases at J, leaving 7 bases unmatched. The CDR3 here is CSAGAGTGVGYTF. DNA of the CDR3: TGCAGTGCTGGAGCCGGGACAGGGGTTGGCTACACCTTC.

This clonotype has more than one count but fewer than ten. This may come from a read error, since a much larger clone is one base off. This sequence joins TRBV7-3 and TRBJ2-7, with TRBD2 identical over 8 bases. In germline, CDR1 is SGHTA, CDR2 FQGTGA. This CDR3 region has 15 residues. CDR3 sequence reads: CANSLRAGVSYEQYF. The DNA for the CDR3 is TGTGCCAACAGCTTAAGAGCGGGGGTATCCTACGAGCAGTACTTC.

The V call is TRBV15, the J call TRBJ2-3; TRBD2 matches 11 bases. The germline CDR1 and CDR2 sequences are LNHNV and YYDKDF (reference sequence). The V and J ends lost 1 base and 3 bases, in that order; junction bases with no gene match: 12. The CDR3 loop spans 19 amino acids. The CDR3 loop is CATSRGDSGGASSTDTQYF. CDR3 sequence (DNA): TGTGCCACCAGCAGAGGTGATAGCGGGGGGGCGTCAAGTACAGATACGCAGTATTTT.

The CDR3 DNA is TGTGCCAGCAGCTTGTTTGGTAGCCCTAATGAAAAACTGTTTTTT. Its protein is CASSLFGSPNEKLFF. J is TRBJ1-4 and V is TRBV7-8; D remains ambiguous. The ends were cut back, 3 bases at V and 3 bases at J, with 11 bases in the middle. Germline CDR1 reads SGHVS; CDR2 reads FQNEAQ. This CDR3 has 15 residues.

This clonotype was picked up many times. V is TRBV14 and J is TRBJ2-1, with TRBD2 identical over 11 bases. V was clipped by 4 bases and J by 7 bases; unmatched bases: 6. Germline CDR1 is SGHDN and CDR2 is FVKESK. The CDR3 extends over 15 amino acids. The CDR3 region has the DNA TGTGCCAGCAGCCGGGGACTAGCGGCGGGAAATGAGCAGTTCTTC. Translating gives CASSRGLAAGNEQFF.

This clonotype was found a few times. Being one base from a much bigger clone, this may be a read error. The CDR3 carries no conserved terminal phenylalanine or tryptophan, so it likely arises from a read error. CDR3 protein: CASSQDLLPGDNSPLHL. The CDR3 DNA reads TGCGCCAGCAGCCAAGATCTCCTACCAGGGGATAATTCACCCCTCCACCTT. The rearrangement uses TRBV4-3 and TRBJ1-6, with a possible D match to TRBD1 (6 bases). Germline CDR1 LGHNA, CDR2 YSLEER. V was cut by 0 bases and J by 5 bases, with 14 bases left in between. The length of the CDR3 is 17 residues.

The CDR3, as DNA: TGTGCCAGCAGTTTGCAGGGGAGTAACTATGGCTACACCTTC. This encodes CASSLQGSNYGYTF. V is TRBV12-3 or TRBV12-4 and J is TRBJ1-2, with TRBD1 as a possible D gene (6 bases). The CDR3 is 14 amino acids. Trimming stripped 3 bases from V and 1 base from J, with 9 bases between.

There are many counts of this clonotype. The CDR3 nucleotides read TGTGCCAGCAGGATACCGAACACTGAAGCTTTCTTT. Residues: CASRIPNTEAFF. The chain uses TRBV2 and TRBJ1-1; D call uncertain. Germline V gives CDR1 SNHLY, CDR2 FYNNEI. This CDR3 spans 12 amino acids. Between the trimmed V and J ends, which lost 6 bases and 1 base, there was a span of 6 bases.

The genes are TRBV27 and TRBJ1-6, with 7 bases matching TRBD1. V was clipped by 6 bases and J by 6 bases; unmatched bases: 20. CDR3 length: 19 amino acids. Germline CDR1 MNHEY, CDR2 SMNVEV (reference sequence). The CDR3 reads CASRATRQGIGGGNSPLHF. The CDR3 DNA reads TGTGCCAGCAGAGCTACCAGACAGGGTATAGGTGGGGGTAATTCACCCCTCCACTTT.

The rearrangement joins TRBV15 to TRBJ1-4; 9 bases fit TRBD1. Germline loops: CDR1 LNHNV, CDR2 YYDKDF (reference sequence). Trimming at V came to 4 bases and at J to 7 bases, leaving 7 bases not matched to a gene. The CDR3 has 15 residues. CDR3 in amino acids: CATSKTGQGVEKLFF. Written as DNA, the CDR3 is TGTGCCACCAGCAAGACGGGACAGGGAGTTGAAAAACTGTTTTTT.

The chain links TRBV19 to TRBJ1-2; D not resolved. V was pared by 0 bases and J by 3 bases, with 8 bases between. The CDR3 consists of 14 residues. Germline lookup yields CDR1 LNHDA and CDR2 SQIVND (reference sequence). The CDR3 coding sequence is TGTGCCAGTAGTATAGATCCCTTGCACTATGGCTACACCTTC. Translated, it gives CASSIDPLHYGYTF.

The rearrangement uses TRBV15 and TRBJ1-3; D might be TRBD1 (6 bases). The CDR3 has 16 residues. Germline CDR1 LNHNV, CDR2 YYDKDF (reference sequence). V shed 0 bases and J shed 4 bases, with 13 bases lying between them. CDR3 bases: TGTGCCACCAGCAGAGATCCGGGGCAGGGGGGAAACACCATATATTTT. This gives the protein CATSRDPGQGGNTIYF.

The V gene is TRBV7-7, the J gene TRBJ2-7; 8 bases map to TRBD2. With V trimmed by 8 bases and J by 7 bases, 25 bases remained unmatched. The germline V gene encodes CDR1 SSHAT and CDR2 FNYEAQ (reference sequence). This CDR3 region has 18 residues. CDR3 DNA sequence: TGTGCCAGCGTACTACTTCCCCCGGTTTGGGCGGGAGGTCAAGAGCAGTACTTC. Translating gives CASVLLPPVWAGGQEQYF.

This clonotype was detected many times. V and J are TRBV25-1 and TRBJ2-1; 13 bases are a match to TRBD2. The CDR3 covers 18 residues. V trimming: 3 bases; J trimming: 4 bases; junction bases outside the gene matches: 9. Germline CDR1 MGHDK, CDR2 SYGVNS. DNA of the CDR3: TGTGCCAGCAGTGATCCCCGGACTAGCGGGGGCCAATACAATGAGCAGTTCTTC. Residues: CASSDPRTSGGQYNEQFF. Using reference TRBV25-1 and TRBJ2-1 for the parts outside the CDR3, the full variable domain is EADIYQTPRYLVIGTGKKITLECSQTMGHDKMYWYQQDPGMELHLIHYSYGVNSTEKGDLSSESTVSRIRTEHFPLTLESARPSHTSQYLCASSDPRTSGGQYNEQFFGPGTRLTVL.

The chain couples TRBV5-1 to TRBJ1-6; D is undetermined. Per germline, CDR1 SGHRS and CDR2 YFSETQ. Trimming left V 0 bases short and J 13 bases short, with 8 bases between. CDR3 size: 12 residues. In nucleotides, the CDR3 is TGCGCCAGCAGCTTGGACCTTTCGCCCCTCCACTTT. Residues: CASSLDLSPLHF.